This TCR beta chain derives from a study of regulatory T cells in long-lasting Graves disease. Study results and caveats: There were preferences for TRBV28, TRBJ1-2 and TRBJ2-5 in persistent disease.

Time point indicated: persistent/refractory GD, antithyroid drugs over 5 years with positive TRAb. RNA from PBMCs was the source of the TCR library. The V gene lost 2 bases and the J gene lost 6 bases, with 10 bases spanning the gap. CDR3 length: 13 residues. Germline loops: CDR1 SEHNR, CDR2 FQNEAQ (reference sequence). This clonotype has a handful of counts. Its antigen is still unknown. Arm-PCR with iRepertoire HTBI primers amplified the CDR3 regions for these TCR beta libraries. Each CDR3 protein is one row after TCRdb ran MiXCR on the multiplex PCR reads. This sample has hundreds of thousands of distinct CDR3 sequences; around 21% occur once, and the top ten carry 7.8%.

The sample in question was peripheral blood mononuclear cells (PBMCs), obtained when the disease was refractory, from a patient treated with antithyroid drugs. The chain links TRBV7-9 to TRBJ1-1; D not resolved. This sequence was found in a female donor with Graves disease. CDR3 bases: TGTGCCAGCAGCTTAAGCGTTTCCCCTGAAGCTTTCTTT. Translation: CASSLSVSPEAFF.